Below, 4 T cell receptor beta chains from the same sample are listed, as sequenced in a study of T cell responses to AZD1222 COVID-19 vaccine. Only in-frame clones appear in the TCRdb table, and some are missing; sequencing was by immunoSEQ multiplex PCR. This table has about 110,000 clones, roughly 92% appearing once. The starting material was peripheral blood, obtained 28 days after the second AZD1222 dose. The receptors stem from an adult who received the AZD1222 COVID-19 vaccine.

The rearrangement joins TRBV11-2 to TRBJ2-7, with D unclear. V was cut by 0 bases and J by 6 bases, with 6 bases left in between. CDR1 and CDR2 from the germline V gene are SGHAT and FQNNGV. The CDR3 spans 12 residues. CDR3 sequence (DNA): TGTGCCAGCAGCTTAGATCTCGGCGAGCAGTACTTC. Protein product: CASSLDLGEQYF.

The chain recombines TRBV7-9 with TRBJ1-1, with 8 nucleotides matching TRBD1. This CDR3 region has 14 residues. Trimming at V came to 5 bases and at J to 1 base, leaving 3 bases not matched to a gene. Per germline, CDR1 SEHNR and CDR2 FQNEAQ (reference sequence). CDR3 coding DNA: TGTGCCAGCAGCACCGGGACAGGGAACACTGAAGCTTTCTTT. This translates into CASSTGTGNTEAFF.

The rearrangement uses TRBV7-2 and TRBJ2-1; 9 bases line up with TRBD2. V dropped 1 base and J dropped 7; count of bases not matched to a gene: 5. The CDR3 has 15 amino acids. CDR1 and CDR2 (germline): SGHTA, FQGNSA. CDR3 sequence reads: CASSLERGARNEQFF. DNA for the CDR3: TGTGCCAGCAGCTTAGAGCGGGGGGCGAGGAATGAGCAGTTCTTC.

J is TRBJ1-1 and V is TRBV4-2, with D maybe TRBD1 (5 bases). V gave up 0 bases and J gave up 7 bases, with 15 bases separating them. Germline CDR1 is LGHNA and CDR2 is YNFKEQ. This CDR3 has 15 amino acids. DNA of the CDR3: TGTGCCAGCAGCCAAGACCTCGGAGGGGTTGATGAAGCTTTCTTT. It yields the protein CASSQDLGGVDEAFF.